This entry is about one T cell receptor (beta chain). The data derive from a study of blood T cell repertoires in COVID-19. The CDR3 is 15 residues long. With 0 bases removed from V and 2 bases from J, the gap between germline ends came to 10 bases. Germline V CDR1 and CDR2: MNHEY, SVGAGI. Sequenced by immunoSEQ multiplex PCR; TCRdb stores in-frame clones only, minus some. Of under 350,000 clones in the sample, about 86% were seen once. The chain recombines TRBV6-5 with TRBJ2-5; D not resolved. This TCR was recovered from a woman between 35 and 50 years old with acute COVID-19. Sequencing was carried out using PBMCs or T cells enriched from blood (not recorded which). DNA for the CDR3: TGTGCCAGCAGTTACTCGAGACTGATACAAGAGACCCAGTACTTC. Translation gives CASSYSRLIQETQYF.